The 22 T cell receptor beta chains presented below share a single source sample, sequenced in a study of shared clonotypes between healthy human individuals. Profiling relied on immunoSEQ multiplex PCR, and the TCRdb table lists in-frame clones only, not all of them. The table includes hundreds of thousands of clones, approximately 96% detected once. CD45RO-negative CD8 cells positively selected for CCR7 made up the naive population, which excluded terminally differentiated effector memory CD45RA+ cells. The sequenced sample consisted of naive CD8+ T cells sorted from blood. These receptors were collected from a woman aged 25 to 39 in good health.

The CDR3 loop reads CASSPLYRTESWETQYF. CDR3 sequence (DNA): TGTGCCAGCAGTCCCCTGTACCGGACGGAAAGTTGGGAGACCCAGTACTTC. This sequence joins TRBV28 and TRBJ2-5; D not certain. CDR3 length: 17 amino acids. From germline, CDR1 is MDHEN and CDR2 SYDVKM. The V end lost 5 bases, the J end lost 5 bases, and 24 bases lay between the germline ends.

This rearrangement joins TRBV2 to TRBJ2-1; tentative D call: TRBD2 (6 bases). Trimming left V 7 bases short and J 12 bases short, with 22 bases between. Per germline, CDR1 SNHLY and CDR2 FYNNEI. This CDR3 is 14 amino acids long. Here the CDR3 DNA reads TGTGCCAGCACGGAGCGGGCCCAGTCGAGAGGGCAGTTCTTC. Its translation is CASTERAQSRGQFF.

The chain joins TRBV6-6 to TRBJ1-1; D is possibly TRBD1 (5 bases). This CDR3 comprises 13 residues. Trimming left V 5 bases short and J 1 base short, with 8 bases between. Germline CDR1 reads MNHNY; CDR2 reads SVGAGI (reference sequence). As DNA, the CDR3 is TGTGCCAGCAGTACGGGGGAGAACACTGAAGCTTTCTTT. It is translated as CASSTGENTEAFF.

This clone was counted between two and nine times. The chain is built from TRBV27 and TRBJ2-7; tentatively, D is TRBD2 (5 bases). Germline V gene data show CDR1 as MNHEY and CDR2 as SMNVEV (reference sequence). This CDR3 comprises 13 residues. V lost 3 bases, J lost 7 bases, and 13 bases lay in between. This CDR3 is CASSFSTGWEQYF. CDR3 nucleotide sequence: TGTGCCAGCAGTTTCTCCACGGGGTGGGAGCAGTACTTC.

V usage is TRBV27 and J usage is TRBJ2-3; TRBD2 agrees at 7 bases. V shed 5 bases and J 4 bases; nucleotides not matched to a gene: 18. This CDR3 is built from 18 residues. Per the germline V gene, CDR1 is MNHEY and CDR2 is SMNVEV (reference sequence). This CDR3 is CASSPLDAAGVGADTQYF. CDR3 nucleotides: TGTGCCAGCAGTCCCCTCGACGCTGCGGGAGTTGGGGCAGATACGCAGTATTTT.

This clone has only one observation. V and J are TRBV2 and TRBJ1-2, with 9 bases aligning to TRBD1. V gave up 6 bases and J gave up 4 bases; unmatched junction bases: 15. The CDR3 spans 17 residues. CDR1 and CDR2 (germline): SNHLY, FYNNEI. This chain's CDR3 is CASRDWTGEGRGYGYTF. The CDR3 coding sequence is TGTGCCAGCAGGGATTGGACAGGGGAAGGTCGCGGCTATGGCTACACCTTC. Variable domain in full (rest from reference TRBV2 and TRBJ1-2): EPEVTQTPSHQVTQMGQEVILRCVPISNHLYFYWYRQILGQKVEFLVSFYNNEISEKSEIFDDQFSVERPDGSNFTLKIRSTKLEDSAMYFCASRDWTGEGRGYGYTFGSGTRLTVV.

The CDR3: CASSYEGESHYGYTF. Here the CDR3 DNA reads TGTGCCAGCAGTTATGAGGGGGAATCCCACTATGGCTACACCTTC. V usage is TRBV28 and J usage is TRBJ1-2, with D possibly being TRBD1 (6 bases). V lost 4 bases, J lost 3 bases, and 15 bases lay in between. The V gene's germline CDR1 is MDHEN and CDR2 SYDVKM. This CDR3 has 15 amino acids.

This sequence joins TRBV5-5 and TRBJ2-1, with 9 positions matching TRBD2. The CDR3 loop spans 16 amino acids. V was clipped by 2 bases and J by 0 bases; unmatched bases: 3. The V gene's germline CDR1 is SGHKS and CDR2 YYEKEE (reference sequence). In DNA, the CDR3 is TGTGCCAGCAGCTTTTTAGCGGGAGACTCCTACAATGAGCAGTTCTTC. Residues: CASSFLAGDSYNEQFF.

V gene TRBV5-1 combines with J gene TRBJ1-1, with TRBD1 matching 9 bases. The CDR3 has 14 residues. Germline CDR1 and CDR2: SGHRS and YFSETQ. The J segment lost 5 bases and the V segment lost 4 bases, leaving 6 bases of the junction unmatched. The DNA for the CDR3 is TGCGCCAGCAGCGGGACAGGGAGGGGTACTGAAGCTTTCTTT. Translated, it gives CASSGTGRGTEAFF.

The chain combines TRBV27 with TRBJ1-1, with no clear D. Trimming pared 6 bases from V and 0 bases from J, leaving 8 bases between. In germline, CDR1 is MNHEY, CDR2 SMNVEV (reference sequence). This CDR3 comprises 13 residues. DNA of the CDR3: TGTGCCAGCAGCCTTCAGGTGAACACTGAAGCTTTCTTT. Translating gives CASSLQVNTEAFF.

This rearrangement joins TRBV5-4 to TRBJ1-3; D is unresolved. CDR3 length: 15 residues. The V end lost 0 bases, the J end lost 2 bases, and 9 bases lay between the germline ends. From germline, CDR1 is SGHNT and CDR2 YYREEE (reference sequence). The CDR3 DNA is TGTGCCAGCAGCTTGGATCCCGAACCTGGAAACACCATATATTTT. Translation: CASSLDPEPGNTIYF.

A single count supports this clone. V and J are TRBV19 and TRBJ1-2; D gene unclear. CDR1 is LNHDA, CDR2 SQIVND, per germline (reference sequence). CDR3 length equals 14 residues. Trimming removed 7 bases at V and 1 base at J, with 13 bases between. CDR3 nucleotides: TGTGCCAGTACTCCCGGACGTAGTAACTATGGCTACACCTTC. This codes for CASTPGRSNYGYTF. Using reference TRBV19 and TRBJ1-2 for the parts outside the CDR3, the full variable domain is DGGITQSPKYLFRKEGQNVTLSCEQNLNHDAMYWYRQDPGQGLRLIYYSQIVNDFQKGDIAEGYSVSREKKESFPLTVTSAQKNPTAFYLCASTPGRSNYGYTFGSGTRLTVV.

The chain links TRBV4-1 to TRBJ1-5; 7 bases are shared with TRBD1. Trimming took 3 bases from V and 0 from J; bases not matched to a gene: 5. The germline V gene has CDR1 MGHRA and CDR2 YSYEKL. This CDR3 has 16 residues. The CDR3 here is CASSQAYRGSNQPQHF. CDR3 bases: TGCGCCAGCAGCCAGGCCTACAGGGGTAGCAATCAGCCCCAGCATTTT.

The gene calls are TRBV27 and TRBJ2-5; D may correspond to TRBD1 or TRBD2 (5 bases each). The J call may be incorrect, as the DNA end agrees better with TRBJ2-7. The V gene's germline CDR1 is MNHEY and CDR2 SMNVEV (reference sequence). The CDR3 consists of 14 residues. The CDR3 DNA reads TGTGCCAGCAGTTTATCGGGACGCAACTACGAGCAGTACTTC. Translating it yields CASSLSGRNYEQYF.

This clone showed up just once. This chain links TRBV19 with TRBJ1-1; D may be TRBD1 (6 bases). With 11 bases removed from V and 5 bases from J, the gap between germline ends came to 18 bases. This CDR3 contains 13 residues. Germline values: CDR1 LNHDA, CDR2 SQIVND (reference sequence). CDR3 nucleotide sequence: TGTGCCGGATCCCAGGGGATCGGAACTGAAGCTTTCTTT. Protein: CAGSQGIGTEAFF.

CDR3 DNA sequence: TGCGCCAGCAGCCCCCCCGGAGGTGGGGCAACTAATGAAAAACTGTTTTTT. It specifies CASSPPGGGATNEKLFF. V usage is TRBV4-1 and J usage is TRBJ1-4; no definite D call. CDR1 is MGHRA and CDR2 is YSYEKL in the germline V gene. The CDR3 covers 17 residues. Trimming left V 4 bases short and J 0 bases short, with 15 bases between.

The chain carries TRBV13 and TRBJ2-7, with D possibly matching TRBD2 (6 bases). The CDR3 length is 12 residues. CDR1 PRHDT and CDR2 FYEKMQ come from the germline V gene (reference sequence). Deletions cut 8 bases from V and 3 bases from J, with 11 bases between. CDR3 bases: TGTGCCAGCTCGCAGGAGGGCTACGAGCAGTACTTC. Translating it yields CASSQEGYEQYF. The whole variable domain, remainder taken from reference TRBV13 and TRBJ2-7, is AAGVIQSPRHLIKEKRETATLKCYPIPRHDTVYWYQQGPGQDPQFLISFYEKMQSDKGSIPDRFSAQQFSDYHSELNMSSLELGDSALYFCASSQEGYEQYFGPGTRLTVT.

The V gene is TRBV10-3, the J gene TRBJ2-1; unclear D gene. The CDR3 is 12 residues long. Germline V gene lookup returns CDR1 ENHRY and CDR2 SYGVKD. V lost 3 bases and J lost 6, with 6 bases in between. The CDR3 sequence: CAISDGTNEQFF. In DNA form, the CDR3 reads TGTGCCATCAGTGACGGAACCAATGAGCAGTTCTTC.

This chain connects TRBV11-2 to TRBJ2-3, with D unresolved. The germline V gene has CDR1 SGHAT and CDR2 FQNNGV. The CDR3 totals 19 residues. The ends were cut back, 4 bases at V and 4 bases at J, with 27 bases in the middle. The CDR3 DNA is TGTGCCAGCAGCTACCAGCTGGTGTCAGGAACGAAAGAGTCAGATACGCAGTATTTT. Its protein is CASSYQLVSGTKESDTQYF.

The chain combines TRBV4-1 with TRBJ2-1; the D is unclear. CDR3 length: 14 amino acids. Germline assignment: CDR1 MGHRA and CDR2 YSYEKL. Trimming cost V 4 bases and J 2 bases, with 9 bases left between them. The CDR3 protein is CASSPTQTYNEQFF. DNA for the CDR3: TGCGCCAGCAGCCCGACTCAAACCTACAATGAGCAGTTCTTC.

The V call is TRBV7-8, the J call TRBJ2-7; TRBD2 might be the D (6 bases). This CDR3 spans 13 amino acids. Trimming took off 6 bases at V and 2 bases at J, with 11 bases between the two ends. CDR1 is SGHVS, CDR2 FQNEAQ, per germline. The CDR3 here is CASRTRDTYEQYF. CDR3 in DNA: TGTGCCAGCAGGACTAGGGATACCTACGAGCAGTACTTC.

This sequence joins TRBV19 and TRBJ2-6, with TRBD1 matching over 9 bases. Per the germline V gene, CDR1 is LNHDA and CDR2 is SQIVND (reference sequence). The CDR3 covers 18 residues. The V gene end was trimmed by 5 bases and the J gene end by 6 bases; junction bases not matched to a gene: 14. Written as DNA, the CDR3 is TGTGCCAGTAGTCTATATCCCTGGGACAGGGCCAAGGCCAACGTCCTGACTTTC. Translation gives CASSLYPWDRAKANVLTF.